These 12 T cell receptor beta chains originate from one sample sequenced in a study of OX40 agonist ivuxolimab in advanced cancers. The method behind the library was the immunoSEQ multiplex PCR assay. Imported from immuneACCESS, the table was reduced by TCRdb to in-frame sequences with V and J called. These copies leave out some clones; in studies compared against another copy, an unresolved V gene accounts for under half, and the cause of the remainder is not known. The sample table lists 48,000 or so clones, around nine tenths of them with a count of one. The top ten constitute 40% to 50% of the sample. Sample: CD4+ or CD8+ T cells sorted from blood, taken in a trial of the OX40 agonist ivuxolimab. The receptors shown here come from an adult with an advanced solid tumor such as melanoma, head and neck, liver or kidney cancer.

The gene calls are TRBV13 and TRBJ1-4; 7 nucleotides align to TRBD1. From germline, CDR1 is PRHDT and CDR2 FYEKMQ (reference sequence). The CDR3 loop spans 15 amino acids. The junction had 9 bases not matched to a gene; V was cut back by 6 bases and J by 5 bases. CDR3 sequence: CASRSWGQPNEKLFF. The DNA of the CDR3 is TGTGCCAGCAGGAGTTGGGGACAGCCGAATGAAAAACTGTTTTTT. The full variable domain, rest sourced from reference TRBV13 and TRBJ1-4, is AAGVIQSPRHLIKEKRETATLKCYPIPRHDTVYWYQQGPGQDPQFLISFYEKMQSDKGSIPDRFSAQQFSDYHSELNMSSLELGDSALYFCASRSWGQPNEKLFFGSGTQLSVL.

The rearrangement links TRBV7-9 to TRBJ2-2, with D possibly matching TRBD2 (5 bases). The CDR3 has 14 amino acids. Trimming took off 1 base at V and 6 bases at J, with 9 bases between the two ends. CDR1 is SEHNR and CDR2 is FQNEAQ in the germline V gene (reference sequence). The CDR3 protein is CASSLGGSAGELFF. In DNA form, the CDR3 reads TGTGCCAGCAGCTTAGGAGGGTCCGCCGGGGAGCTGTTTTTT.

The J gene is TRBJ2-5, the V gene TRBV27; D gene unclear. The better agreement between TRBJ2-7 and the DNA end casts doubt on the J call. Germline lookup yields CDR1 MNHEY and CDR2 SMNVEV (reference sequence). There are 14 residues in the CDR3. CDR3: CASSTRGYSYEQYF. The CDR3 DNA reads as TGTGCCAGCAGCACCCGTGGGTACTCCTACGAGCAGTACTTC.

The rearrangement joins TRBV6-4 to TRBJ1-1, with 8 bases aligning to TRBD1. Germline lookup yields CDR1 MRHNA and CDR2 SNTAGT. J lost 5 bases, V lost 5 bases, and 4 bases had no gene match. This CDR3 comprises 13 residues. CDR3 amino acids: CASSPQGETEAFF. The DNA of the CDR3 is TGTGCCAGCAGTCCACAGGGGGAGACTGAAGCTTTCTTT.

The chain uses TRBV27 and TRBJ1-2, with D uncertain. Trimming took off 3 bases at V and 6 bases at J, with 11 bases between the two ends. This CDR3 is built from 13 residues. Per the germline V gene, CDR1 is MNHEY and CDR2 is SMNVEV (reference sequence). The CDR3 loop reads CASSFSKADGYTF. Written as DNA, the CDR3 is TGTGCCAGCAGTTTTTCGAAGGCGGATGGCTACACCTTC.

The chain recombines TRBV6-6 with TRBJ2-5; the D gene is possibly TRBD2 (5 bases). V was pared by 5 bases and J by 7 bases, with 11 bases between. Germline assignment: CDR1 MNHNY and CDR2 SVGAGI (reference sequence). The CDR3 covers 12 residues. The CDR3 reads CASSLPGGTQYF. The DNA of the CDR3 is TGTGCCAGCAGTCTACCAGGAGGGACCCAGTACTTC.

The chain joins TRBV4-1 to TRBJ2-7; TRBD1 matches at 7 bases. Germline CDR1 and CDR2: MGHRA and YSYEKL. This CDR3 comprises 14 residues. The V gene end was trimmed by 4 bases and the J gene end by 3 bases; junction bases not matched to a gene: 6. CDR3 nucleotide sequence: TGCGCCAGCAGCCTAGGACAGGAGAACTACGAGCAGTACTTC. Its protein is CASSLGQENYEQYF.

This chain links TRBV27 with TRBJ2-7, with unresolved D. V lost 4 bases and J lost 3, with 10 bases in between. The CDR3 runs to 13 residues. Germline V CDR1 and CDR2: MNHEY, SMNVEV (reference sequence). The CDR3 loop is CASSSAEVYEQYF. CDR3 bases: TGTGCCAGCAGTTCCGCGGAAGTCTACGAGCAGTACTTC.

In this sample, this clone is medium-sized. V is TRBV19 and J is TRBJ1-1; D not resolved. V lost 5 bases and J lost 6, with 7 bases in between. The V gene's germline CDR1 is LNHDA and CDR2 SQIVND (reference sequence). CDR3 length: 11 residues. CDR3: CASSPGSEAFF. CDR3 sequence (DNA): TGTGCCAGTAGTCCCGGGTCTGAAGCTTTCTTT.

The chain combines TRBV7-9 with TRBJ1-1; D unclear. In germline, CDR1 is SEHNR, CDR2 FQNEAQ (reference sequence). V gave up 1 base and J gave up 6 bases, with 9 bases separating them. The CDR3 totals 13 residues. CDR3 in DNA: TGTGCCAGCAGCTTAGACGCGGGCGCTGAAGCTTTCTTT. Translation gives CASSLDAGAEAFF.

The chain is built from TRBV29-1 and TRBJ2-1; D possibly corresponds to TRBD2 (5 bases). The V end lost 7 bases, the J end lost 6 bases, and 16 bases lay between the germline ends. The germline gives CDR1 SQVTM, CDR2 ANQGSEA. The CDR3 has 13 residues. This CDR3 reads CSASQLGGNEQFF. DNA of the CDR3: TGCAGCGCCTCACAGCTTGGAGGCAATGAGCAGTTCTTC.

This sequence joins TRBV28 and TRBJ2-7, with D possibly TRBD1 on 6 matching bases. CDR3 length: 15 amino acids. V lost 10 bases to trimming and J lost 2 bases, with 21 bases between them. CDR1 and CDR2 from the germline V gene are MDHEN and SYDVKM. CDR3 DNA: TGTGCCACCCAGGGGAGACAGGAGAACACCTACGAGCAGTACTTC. Protein sequence: CATQGRQENTYEQYF.